The text below deals with one T cell receptor beta chain. Its cognate antigen is unknown. Genomic DNA served as template for TCR beta VDJ and CDR3 profiling. TCRdb used MiXCR to reprocess the reads, holding one entry per CDR3 protein. The sample lists approximately 57,000 distinct CDR3 sequences, approximately 50% occurring once. The source of the sample is a study of CD8+CD57+ T cells in acquired aplastic anemia. About the research overall: Sorted CD4+ and CD8+ cell DNA averaged roughly 3.2 ug.

General study results and limits: Significance was not reached for CD8+ Simpson's diversity between patients and controls.

The CDR3 loop spans 13 amino acids. Trimming removed 7 bases at V and 2 bases at J, with 12 bases between. CDR1 and CDR2 from the germline V gene are ENHRY and SYGVKD. In patients chosen for sequencing, flow cytometry had shown CD8+CD57+ cell expansion. Patients had undergone no therapy by the time their blood was sampled. Material for sequencing was sorted CD4+, CD8+, or CD8+CD57+ T cells (not recorded which) from PBMCs. This clonotype originated in a human donor with aplastic anemia. This chain connects TRBV10-3 to TRBJ2-7; the D is unclear. CDR3 sequence reads: CAITADGTYEQYF. The CDR3 nucleotides are TGTGCCATCACCGCAGACGGAACCTACGAGCAGTACTTC.